Reported below is one T cell receptor beta chain. No antigen is known for it. Base quality data are lacking; no much larger clone is found one base away. The data stem from a study of post-analysis software for immune sequencing data (dated by TCRdb to 2014 to 2015). Turning to the overall study: Recorded disease courses included relapsing-remitting, secondary progressive and progressive-relapsing multiple sclerosis, with some patients lacking subtype annotation. The patient repertoires were compared against approximately ten previously published healthy control repertoires obtained from donors aged roughly 6 to 25 years. A subset of samples was prepared in parallel using single-end sample barcoding, then pooled and co-amplified after Illumina adapter ligation.

The germline V gene gives CDR1 as MGHRA and CDR2 as YSYEKL. Measured from the cysteine to the phenylalanine, the CDR3 is 15 residues long. Only the CDR3 DNA stays, 45 bases, in frame from base 1. V sheds 1 base and J sheds 2 bases, leaving 12 bases between their ends. Library preparation was by PCR. The sequencer was an Illumina HiSeq 2500. To reduce PCR and sequencing biases, unique molecular identifiers were built into the TCR beta cDNA libraries. Every 1 to 10 million input T cells yielded about 500,000 cDNA molecules, meaning each molecule approximated one T cell. The patient libraries were prepared and sequenced with the same protocol used for the earlier healthy control dataset. Samples belonging to the same batch were prepared together, multiplexed and sequenced on a shared HiSeq lane. As for how the authors treated the data: MIGEC was used to process the raw barcoded reads, and molecular identifier groups with only a single read were discarded before consensus assembly and CDR3 extraction. VDJtools was used for post-analysis of the clonotype tables, and diversity was normalized by down-sampling every dataset to the size of the smallest sample. In repertoire overlap clustering, CDR3 amino acid sequences, but not nucleotide sequences, were matched to correct batch-related cross-sample contamination. TCRdb reprocessing: public reads trimmed at Q25 with fastp, clones called with MiXCR, in-frame beta chains kept. Rows with a matching CDR3 protein are joined into one entry that keeps the most common DNA and genes. These V and J calls originate from TCRdb's pipeline instead of the authors' own analysis. The sample table contains about 770,000 distinct CDR3 sequences; only one count was recorded for around 42% of them. The top ten constitute just under 5% of the sample.

TCR beta repertoires were profiled from peripheral blood of about a dozen young patients with multiple sclerosis to demonstrate the VDJtools post-analysis software. The patients with multiple sclerosis were children and adolescents between about 6 and 17 years of age. Beyond this particular receptor, the publication reports: Patients showed significantly higher frequencies than controls for a handful of TRBV segments, among them TRBV5-6, TRBV5-1 and TRBV20-1. When samples were clustered directly using the F measure, samples prepared in the same batch co-clustered strongly, which prompted a batch-effect correction. The multiple sclerosis patient group was slightly younger than the control group. Multiple sclerosis patients had significantly lower normalized Chao1 diversity than controls, a result that suggests substantial peripheral T-cell clonal expansion.

This sequence originates from a girl aged 10-17 years with multiple sclerosis. The sequenced material came from blood. Here the chain combines TRBV4-1 and TRBJ2-7; TRBD2 is a possible D gene, resting on 6 matching bases. In nucleotide form, the sequence is TGCGCCAGCAGCCAAGGGCGGGACTCTACCTACGAGCAGTACTTC. This is translated as CASSQGRDSTYEQYF.